The source of this T cell receptor (beta chain) is a study of T cells after yellow fever vaccination. Study observations and caveats: Post-booster repertoires again held most primary-vaccination clones (about 96% CD4, roughly 88% CD8).

This clonotype appeared many times. Antigen specificity is unknown. TCRdb re-derived calls from the 5' RACE reads in MiXCR, one entry per CDR3 protein. The sample shows about 360,000 distinct CDR3 sequences, around 6.5% of them seen only once. Trimming cost V 7 bases and J 6 bases; bases outside gene matches: 4. Germline CDR1 ENHRY, CDR2 SYGVKD. The CDR3 runs to 15 residues. The chain joins TRBV10-3 to TRBJ2-2; 14 nucleotides align to TRBD2. The sequencing used PBMCs, collected 5 days after the yellow fever booster vaccination. The receptor was isolated from a young man who received the YFV17D yellow fever vaccine. The CDR3 is CAITLGLAGAGELFF. The DNA of the CDR3 is TGTGCCATCACTCTGGGACTAGCGGGAGCCGGGGAGCTGTTTTTT.